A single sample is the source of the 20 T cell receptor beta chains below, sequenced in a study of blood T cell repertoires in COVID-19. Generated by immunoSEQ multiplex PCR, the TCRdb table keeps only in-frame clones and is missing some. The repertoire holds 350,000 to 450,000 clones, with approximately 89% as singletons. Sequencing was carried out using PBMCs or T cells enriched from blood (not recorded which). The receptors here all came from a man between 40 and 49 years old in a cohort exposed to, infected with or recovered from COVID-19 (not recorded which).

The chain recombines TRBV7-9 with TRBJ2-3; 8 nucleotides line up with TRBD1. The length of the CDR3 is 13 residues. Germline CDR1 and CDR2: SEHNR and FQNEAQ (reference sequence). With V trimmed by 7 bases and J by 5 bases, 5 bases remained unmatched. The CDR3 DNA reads TGTGCCAGCATCCAGGGGGCCCAAGATACGCAGTATTTT. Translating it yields CASIQGAQDTQYF.

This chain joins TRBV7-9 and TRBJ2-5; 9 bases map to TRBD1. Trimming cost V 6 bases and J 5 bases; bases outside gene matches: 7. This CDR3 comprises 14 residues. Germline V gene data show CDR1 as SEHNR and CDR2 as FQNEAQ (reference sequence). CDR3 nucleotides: TGTGCCAGCAGACCTGGACAGGGGACCGAGACCCAGTACTTC. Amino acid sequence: CASRPGQGTETQYF.

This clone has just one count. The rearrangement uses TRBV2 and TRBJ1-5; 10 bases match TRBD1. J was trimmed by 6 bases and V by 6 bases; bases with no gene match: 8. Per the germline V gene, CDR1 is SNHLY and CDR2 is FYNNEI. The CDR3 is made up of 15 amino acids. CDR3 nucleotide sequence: TGTGCCAGCAGGGATCGACAGGGGGCAGGTCAGCCCCAGCATTTT. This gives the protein CASRDRQGAGQPQHF.

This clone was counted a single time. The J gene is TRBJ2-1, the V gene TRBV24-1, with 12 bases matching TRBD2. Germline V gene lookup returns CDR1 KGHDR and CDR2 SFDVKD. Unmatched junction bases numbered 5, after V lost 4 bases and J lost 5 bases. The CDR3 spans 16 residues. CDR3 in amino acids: CATSDPTSGRNNEQFF. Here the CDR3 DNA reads TGTGCCACCAGTGACCCAACTAGCGGGAGGAACAATGAGCAGTTCTTC.

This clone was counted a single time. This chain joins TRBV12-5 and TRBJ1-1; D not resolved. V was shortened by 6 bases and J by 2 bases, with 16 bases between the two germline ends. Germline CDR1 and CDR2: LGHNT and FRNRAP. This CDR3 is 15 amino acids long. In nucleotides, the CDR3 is TGTGCTAGTGGGGTGGAGAGGGTCCTAAACACTGAAGCTTTCTTT. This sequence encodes CASGVERVLNTEAFF. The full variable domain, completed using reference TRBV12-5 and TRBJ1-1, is DARVTQTPRHKVTEMGQEVTMRCQPILGHNTVFWYRQTMMQGLELLAYFRNRAPLDDSGMPKDRFSAEMPDATLATLKIQPSEPRDSAVYFCASGVERVLNTEAFFGQGTRLTVV.

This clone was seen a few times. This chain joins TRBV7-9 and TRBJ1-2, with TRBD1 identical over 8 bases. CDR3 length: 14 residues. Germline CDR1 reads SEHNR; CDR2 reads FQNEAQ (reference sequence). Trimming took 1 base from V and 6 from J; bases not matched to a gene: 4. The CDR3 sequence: CASSLEDRDHGYTF. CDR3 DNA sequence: TGTGCCAGCAGCTTAGAGGACAGGGATCATGGCTACACCTTC.

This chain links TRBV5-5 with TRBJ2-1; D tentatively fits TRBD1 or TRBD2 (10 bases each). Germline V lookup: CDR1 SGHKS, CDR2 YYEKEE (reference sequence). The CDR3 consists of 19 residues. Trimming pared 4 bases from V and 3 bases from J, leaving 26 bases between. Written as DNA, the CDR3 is TGTGCCAGCAGCAAAGGGACAGGGGAGCGGGAGGGCGGCTACAATGAGCAGTTCTTC. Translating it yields CASSKGTGEREGGYNEQFF.

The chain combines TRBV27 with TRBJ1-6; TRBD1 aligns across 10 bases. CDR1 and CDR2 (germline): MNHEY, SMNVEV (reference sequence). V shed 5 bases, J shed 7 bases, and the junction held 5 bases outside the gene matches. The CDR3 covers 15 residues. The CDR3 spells CASSPRDRGNSPLHF. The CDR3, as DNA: TGTGCCAGCAGTCCCCGGGACAGGGGAAATTCACCCCTCCACTTT.

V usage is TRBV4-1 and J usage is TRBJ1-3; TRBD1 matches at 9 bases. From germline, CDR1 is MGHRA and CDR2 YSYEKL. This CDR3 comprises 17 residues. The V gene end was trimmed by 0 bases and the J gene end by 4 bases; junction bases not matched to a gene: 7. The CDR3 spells CASSQDWGQGVGNTIYF. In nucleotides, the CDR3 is TGCGCCAGCAGCCAAGACTGGGGACAGGGAGTCGGAAACACCATATATTTT.

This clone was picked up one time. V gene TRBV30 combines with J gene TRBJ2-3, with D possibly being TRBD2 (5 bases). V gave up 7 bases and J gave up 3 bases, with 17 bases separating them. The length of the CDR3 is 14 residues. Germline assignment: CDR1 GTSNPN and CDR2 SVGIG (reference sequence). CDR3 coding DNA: TGTGCCTTGACCTTGTGGCCGGGGACAGATACGCAGTATTTT. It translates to CALTLWPGTDTQYF.

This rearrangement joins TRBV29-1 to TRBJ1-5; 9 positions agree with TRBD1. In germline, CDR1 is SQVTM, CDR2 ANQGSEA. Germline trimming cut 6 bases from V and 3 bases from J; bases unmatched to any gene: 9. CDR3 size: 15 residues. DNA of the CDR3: TGCAGCGTCTCTACCGGGACAGGGTACAATCAGCCCCAGCATTTT. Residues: CSVSTGTGYNQPQHF.

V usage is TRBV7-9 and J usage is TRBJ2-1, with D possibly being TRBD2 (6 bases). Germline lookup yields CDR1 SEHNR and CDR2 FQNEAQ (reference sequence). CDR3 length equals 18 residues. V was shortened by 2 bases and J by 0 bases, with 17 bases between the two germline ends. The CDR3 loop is CASSLTDLAQSSYNEQFF. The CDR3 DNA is TGTGCCAGCAGCTTAACAGACCTAGCGCAGAGCTCCTACAATGAGCAGTTCTTC.

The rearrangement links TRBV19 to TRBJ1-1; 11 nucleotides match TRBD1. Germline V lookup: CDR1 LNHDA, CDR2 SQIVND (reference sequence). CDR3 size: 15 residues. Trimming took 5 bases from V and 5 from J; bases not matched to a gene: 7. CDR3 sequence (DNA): TGTGCCAGTAGTTCCCCTGGACAGGGGGCTACTGAAGCTTTCTTT. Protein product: CASSSPGQGATEAFF.

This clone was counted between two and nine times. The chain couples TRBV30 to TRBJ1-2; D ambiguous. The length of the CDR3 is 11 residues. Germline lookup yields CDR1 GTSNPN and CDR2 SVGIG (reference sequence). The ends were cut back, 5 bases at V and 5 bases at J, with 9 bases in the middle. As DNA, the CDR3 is TGTGCCTGGTCAGCTAGATATGGCTACACCTTC. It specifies CAWSARYGYTF. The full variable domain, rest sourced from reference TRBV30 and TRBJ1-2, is SQTIHQWPATLVQPVGSPLSLECTVEGTSNPNLYWYRQAAGRGLQLLFYSVGIGQISSEVPQNLSASRPQDRQFILSSKKLLLSDSGFYLCAWSARYGYTFGSGTRLTVV.

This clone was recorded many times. The CDR3 is CATPRTSGSYEQYF. In DNA form, the CDR3 reads TGTGCCACTCCCCGGACTAGCGGGAGTTACGAGCAGTACTTC. This chain connects TRBV2 to TRBJ2-7, with TRBD2 identical over 13 bases. V was pared by 10 bases and J by 4 bases, with 7 bases of the junction left unmatched. Germline V gene data show CDR1 as SNHLY and CDR2 as FYNNEI. This CDR3 spans 14 amino acids.

The CDR3 DNA reads as TGTGCCAGCAGCTTGGTGGCGGGAGGGCCCGGCATTCAGTACTTC. Translating it yields CASSLVAGGPGIQYF. V is TRBV5-4 and J is TRBJ2-4, with 9 nucleotides matching TRBD2. The CDR3 has 15 residues. Germline values: CDR1 SGHNT, CDR2 YYREEE (reference sequence). The junction had 7 bases not matched to a gene; V was cut back by 0 bases and J by 9 bases.

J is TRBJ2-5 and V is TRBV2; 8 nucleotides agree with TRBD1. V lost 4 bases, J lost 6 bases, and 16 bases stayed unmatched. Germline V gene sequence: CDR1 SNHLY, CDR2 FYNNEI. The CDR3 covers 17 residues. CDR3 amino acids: CASSAQAGTGYIKTQYF. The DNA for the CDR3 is TGTGCCAGCAGTGCCCAAGCTGGGACAGGTTACATCAAGACCCAGTACTTC.

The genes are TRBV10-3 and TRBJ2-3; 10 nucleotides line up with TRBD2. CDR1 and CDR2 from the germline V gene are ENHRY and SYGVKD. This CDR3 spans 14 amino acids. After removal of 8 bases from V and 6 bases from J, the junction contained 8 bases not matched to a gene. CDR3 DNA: TGTGCCATCGAGCCAGCGGGAGGGAGGGATACGCAGTATTTT. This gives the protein CAIEPAGGRDTQYF.

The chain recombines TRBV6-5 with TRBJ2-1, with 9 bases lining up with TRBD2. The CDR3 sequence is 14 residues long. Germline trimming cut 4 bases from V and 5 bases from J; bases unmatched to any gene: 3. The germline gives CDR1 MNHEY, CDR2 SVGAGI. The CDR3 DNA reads TGTGCCAGCAGTTTAGCGGGAGCCCACAATGAGCAGTTCTTC. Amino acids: CASSLAGAHNEQFF.

In DNA form, the CDR3 reads TGTGCCATCGGATCCGGGACAGCATCCTCTGGAAACACCATATATTTT. It encodes CAIGSGTASSGNTIYF. This rearrangement joins TRBV10-3 to TRBJ1-3; 7 nucleotides agree with TRBD1. Germline lookup yields CDR1 ENHRY and CDR2 SYGVKD. The CDR3 has 16 residues. After removal of 8 bases from V and 0 bases from J, the junction contained 10 bases not matched to a gene.